The entry below describes one T cell receptor (beta chain). This sample is drawn from a study of T-cell memory formation after mild COVID-19. CDR1 and CDR2 (germline): LGHNA, YSLEER. This CDR3 region has 15 residues. Trimming stripped 0 bases from V and 7 bases from J, with 13 bases between. TCRdb redid the calling of the 5' RACE reads with MiXCR, one entry per CDR3 protein. The sample lists fewer than 350,000 distinct CDR3 sequences; 13% to 15% were seen once. The sample was PBMCs or a T cell subset sorted from them (not recorded which). J is TRBJ1-5 and V is TRBV4-3; a possible D gene is TRBD1 (6 bases). This TCR was sampled from a man between 18 and 35 years old who had mild COVID-19 (a few samples of this study predate the infection). Cell type and time point are not known. The CDR3 loop reads CASSQDRGDRQPQHF. CDR3 sequence (DNA): TGCGCCAGCAGCCAAGATAGGGGGGATCGCCAGCCCCAGCATTTT.